This T cell receptor beta chain was sequenced during a study of T cells in Graves' hyperthyroidism and ophthalmopathy. Amplification of TCR beta CDR3 regions was performed using RNA transcripts as template. An initial round of RT-PCR targeting the TCR CDR3 relied on the HTBI primer set. TCRdb reanalysed the multiplex PCR reads using MiXCR and keeps one entry per CDR3 protein. This table has approximately 560,000 distinct CDR3 sequences, about a sixth appearing once. Findings and caveats of the study: A 13 V-J signature model discriminated ophthalmopathy versus stable hyperthyroidism.

This clonotype was found a few times. Its antigen remains unidentified. Trimming took 5 bases from V and 7 from J, leaving 12 bases between them. The germline gives CDR1 MDHEN, CDR2 SYDVKM. The length of the CDR3 is 13 residues. The TCR comes from a woman aged 25 to 45 with Graves' hyperthyroidism. The V call is TRBV28, the J call TRBJ2-1; tentatively, D is TRBD1 (5 bases). Sequencing was performed on blood. The CDR3 DNA is TGTGCCAGCAGTAAGGGGCCAACGAATGAGCAGTTCTTC. As protein: CASSKGPTNEQFF.